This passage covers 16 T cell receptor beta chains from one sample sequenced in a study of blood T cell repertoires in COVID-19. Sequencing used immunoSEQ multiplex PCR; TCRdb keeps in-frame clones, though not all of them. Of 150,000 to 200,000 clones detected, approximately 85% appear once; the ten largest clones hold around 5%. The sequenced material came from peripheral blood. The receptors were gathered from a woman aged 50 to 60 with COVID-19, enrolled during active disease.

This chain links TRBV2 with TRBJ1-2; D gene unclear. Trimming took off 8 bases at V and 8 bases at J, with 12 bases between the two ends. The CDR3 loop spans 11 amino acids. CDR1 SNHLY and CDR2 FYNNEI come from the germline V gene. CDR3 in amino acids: CASGSGNGYTF. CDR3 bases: TGTGCCAGCGGTTCGGGGAACGGCTACACCTTC.

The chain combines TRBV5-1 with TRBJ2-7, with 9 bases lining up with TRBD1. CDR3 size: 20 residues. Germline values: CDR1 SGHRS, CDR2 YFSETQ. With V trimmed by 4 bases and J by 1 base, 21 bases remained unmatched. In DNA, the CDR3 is TGCGCCAGCAGCCTAATAGGACTTGTCGGGACAGGGAATAAGTCCTACGAGCAGTACTTC. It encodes CASSLIGLVGTGNKSYEQYF.

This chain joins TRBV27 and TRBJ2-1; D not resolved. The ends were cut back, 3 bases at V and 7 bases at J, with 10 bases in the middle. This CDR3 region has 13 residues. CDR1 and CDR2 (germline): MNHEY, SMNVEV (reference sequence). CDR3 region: CASSFTENNEQFF. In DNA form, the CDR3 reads TGTGCCAGCAGTTTTACAGAAAATAATGAGCAGTTCTTC.

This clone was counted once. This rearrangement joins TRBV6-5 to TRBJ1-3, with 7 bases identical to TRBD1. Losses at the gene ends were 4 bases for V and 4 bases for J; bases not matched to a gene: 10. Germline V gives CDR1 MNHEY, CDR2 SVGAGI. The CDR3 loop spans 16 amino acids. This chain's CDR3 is CASSSLGQTLGNTIYF. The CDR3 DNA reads TGTGCCAGCAGTTCCTTGGGACAGACTCTGGGAAACACCATATATTTT.

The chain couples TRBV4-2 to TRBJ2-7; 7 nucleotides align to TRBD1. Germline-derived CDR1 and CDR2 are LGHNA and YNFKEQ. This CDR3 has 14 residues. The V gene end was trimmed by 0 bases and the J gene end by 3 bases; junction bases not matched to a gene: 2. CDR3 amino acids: CASSQDPGGYEQYF. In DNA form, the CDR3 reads TGTGCCAGCAGCCAAGATCCAGGGGGCTACGAGCAGTACTTC.

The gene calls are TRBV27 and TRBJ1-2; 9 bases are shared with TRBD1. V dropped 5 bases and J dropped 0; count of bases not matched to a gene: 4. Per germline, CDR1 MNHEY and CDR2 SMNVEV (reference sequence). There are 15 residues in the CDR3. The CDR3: CASSPQGAPNYGYTF. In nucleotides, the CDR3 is TGTGCCAGCAGTCCACAGGGGGCCCCTAACTATGGCTACACCTTC.

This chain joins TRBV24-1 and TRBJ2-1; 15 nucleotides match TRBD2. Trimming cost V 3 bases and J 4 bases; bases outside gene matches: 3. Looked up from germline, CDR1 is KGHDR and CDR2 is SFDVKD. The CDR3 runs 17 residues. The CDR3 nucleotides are TGTGCCACCAGTGATAGGACTAGCGGGGGGGTGTACAATGAGCAGTTCTTC. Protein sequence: CATSDRTSGGVYNEQFF.

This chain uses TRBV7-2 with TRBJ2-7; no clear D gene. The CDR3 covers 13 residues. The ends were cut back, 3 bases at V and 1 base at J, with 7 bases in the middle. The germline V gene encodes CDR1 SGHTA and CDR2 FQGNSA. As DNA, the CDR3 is TGTGCCAGCAGCTTGACACCTTCCTACGAGCAGTACTTC. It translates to CASSLTPSYEQYF.

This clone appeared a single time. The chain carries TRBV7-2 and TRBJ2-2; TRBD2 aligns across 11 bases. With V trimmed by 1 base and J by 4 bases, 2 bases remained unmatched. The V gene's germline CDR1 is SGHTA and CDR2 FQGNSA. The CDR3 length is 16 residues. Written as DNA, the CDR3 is TGTGCCAGCAGCTTAGTAGGGACTAGCGGCACCGGGGAGCTGTTTTTT. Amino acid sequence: CASSLVGTSGTGELFF.

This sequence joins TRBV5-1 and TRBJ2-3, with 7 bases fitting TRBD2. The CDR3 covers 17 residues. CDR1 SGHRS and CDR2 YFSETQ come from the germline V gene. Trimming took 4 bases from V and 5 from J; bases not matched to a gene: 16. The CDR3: CASSPLGTDRGEDTQYF. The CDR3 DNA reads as TGCGCCAGCAGCCCCCTGGGGACGGACCGGGGGGAAGATACGCAGTATTTT. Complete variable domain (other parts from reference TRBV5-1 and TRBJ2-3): KAGVTQTPRYLIKTRGQQVTLSCSPISGHRSVSWYQQTPGQGLQFLFEYFSETQRNKGNFPGRFSGRQFSNSRSEMNVSTLELGDSALYLCASSPLGTDRGEDTQYFGPGTRLTVL.

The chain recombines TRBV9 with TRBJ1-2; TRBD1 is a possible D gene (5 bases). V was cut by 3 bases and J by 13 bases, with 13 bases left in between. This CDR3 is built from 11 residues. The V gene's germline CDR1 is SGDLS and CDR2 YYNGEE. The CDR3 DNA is TGTGCCAGCAGCGGCGGGACCGGCGGCACCTTC. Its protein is CASSGGTGGTF.

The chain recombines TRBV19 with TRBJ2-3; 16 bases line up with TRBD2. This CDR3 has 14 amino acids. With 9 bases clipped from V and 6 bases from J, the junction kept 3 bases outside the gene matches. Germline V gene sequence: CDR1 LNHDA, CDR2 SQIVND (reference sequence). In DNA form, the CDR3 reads TGTGCCAGCGGGACTAGCGGGGGGGTGGATACGCAGTATTTT. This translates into CASGTSGGVDTQYF.

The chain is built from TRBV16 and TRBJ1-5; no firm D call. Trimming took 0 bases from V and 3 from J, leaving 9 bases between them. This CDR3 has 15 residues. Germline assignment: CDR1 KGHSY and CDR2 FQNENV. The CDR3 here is CASSQSAQPNQPQHF. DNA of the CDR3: TGTGCCAGCAGCCAATCTGCACAGCCCAATCAGCCCCAGCATTTT.

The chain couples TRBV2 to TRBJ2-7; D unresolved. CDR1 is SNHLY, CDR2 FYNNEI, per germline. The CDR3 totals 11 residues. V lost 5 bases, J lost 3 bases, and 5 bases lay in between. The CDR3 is CASSYNYEQYF. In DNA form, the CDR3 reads TGTGCCAGCAGTTACAACTACGAGCAGTACTTC.

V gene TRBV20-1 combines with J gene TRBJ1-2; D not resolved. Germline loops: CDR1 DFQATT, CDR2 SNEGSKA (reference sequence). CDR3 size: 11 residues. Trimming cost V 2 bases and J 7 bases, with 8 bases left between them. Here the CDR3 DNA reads TGCAGTGCTAGAATCGGTGGTGGCTACACCTTC. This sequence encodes CSARIGGGYTF.

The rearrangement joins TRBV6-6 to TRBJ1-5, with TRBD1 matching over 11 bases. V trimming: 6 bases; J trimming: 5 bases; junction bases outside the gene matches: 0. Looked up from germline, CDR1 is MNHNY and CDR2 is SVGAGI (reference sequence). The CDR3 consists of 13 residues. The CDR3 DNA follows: TGTGCCAGCAGGGGACAGGGGGATCAGCCCCAGCATTTT. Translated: CASRGQGDQPQHF.